Following are 31 T cell receptor beta chains from one sample sequenced in a study of T cell repertoires in cytomegalovirus infection. TCRdb ran MiXCR on the reads and lists one entry per CDR3 protein. In the table there are some 800,000 distinct CDR3 sequences, roughly 29% of which are singletons. The antigens of these receptors remain unknown. The material sequenced was cultured CD8+ T cells from PBMCs, taken from culture after CMV antigen stimulation. These receptors originate from a human donor in good health (CMV status not recorded). Some clones in this sample may be carry-over from other donors' samples.

The chain employs TRBV27 and TRBJ2-5, with TRBD2 matching over 10 bases. Germline assignment: CDR1 MNHEY and CDR2 SMNVEV (reference sequence). The CDR3 spans 14 residues. Trimming cost V 3 bases and J 4 bases; bases outside gene matches: 2. In nucleotides, the CDR3 is TGTGCCAGCAGTTTTAGCGGGGGGTCAGAGACCCAGTACTTC. It is translated as CASSFSGGSETQYF.

This CDR3 reads CASSYPAGERGIWTEAFF. CDR3 sequence (DNA): TGTGCCAGCAGCTACCCAGCAGGGGAGAGGGGAATTTGGACTGAAGCTTTCTTT. The chain combines TRBV7-9 with TRBJ1-1, with a possible D match to TRBD1 (6 bases). Germline V gives CDR1 SEHNR, CDR2 FQNEAQ (reference sequence). The CDR3 spans 18 residues. Trimming pared 4 bases from V and 5 bases from J, leaving 26 bases between.

The table lists this clonotype with a few counts. The chain joins TRBV5-6 to TRBJ2-1; unclear D gene. Germline CDR1 reads SGHDT; CDR2 reads YYEEEE. The CDR3 consists of 17 residues. Trimming took 0 bases from V and 1 from J, leaving 14 bases between them. CDR3: CASSLGHITKSYNEQFF. In DNA, the CDR3 is TGTGCCAGCAGCTTGGGTCACATCACAAAATCCTACAATGAGCAGTTCTTC.

This clonotype was counted only a few times. The chain combines TRBV7-9 with TRBJ1-1; no firm D call. Germline CDR1 reads SEHNR; CDR2 reads FQNEAQ (reference sequence). The CDR3 runs 14 residues. Deletions cut 0 bases from V and 3 bases from J, with 8 bases between. The chain's CDR3 is CASSLAVRDTEAFF. The DNA of the CDR3 is TGTGCCAGCAGCTTAGCAGTGAGGGACACTGAAGCTTTCTTT.

This clonotype was picked up a small number of times. This sequence joins TRBV20-1 and TRBJ2-2, with unresolved D. Trimming cost V 5 bases and J 1 base, with 11 bases left between them. Germline V gives CDR1 DFQATT, CDR2 SNEGSKA (reference sequence). CDR3 length equals 14 residues. The CDR3 bases are TGCAGTGCTCCTCCTTCCTTGAACACCGGGGAGCTGTTTTTT. It codes for CSAPPSLNTGELFF.

This clonotype came up a few times. The chain recombines TRBV7-6 with TRBJ2-3; D is possibly TRBD2 (6 bases). Trimming took 2 bases from V and 0 from J, leaving 12 bases between them. CDR3 length: 16 amino acids. Germline V gene sequence: CDR1 SGHVS, CDR2 FNYEAQ. CDR3 coding DNA: TGTGCCAGCAGCTTATTGGAGGGCCGGAGCACAGATACGCAGTATTTT. It encodes CASSLLEGRSTDTQYF.

The genes are TRBV4-2 and TRBJ2-3; D is uncertain. Germline loops: CDR1 LGHNA, CDR2 YNFKEQ. CDR3 length equals 17 residues. V lost 2 bases to trimming and J lost 6 bases, with 21 bases between them. The CDR3 here is CASSQRAGRQPRDTQYF. CDR3 coding DNA: TGTGCCAGCAGCCAAAGGGCAGGACGTCAGCCGAGGGATACGCAGTATTTT.

This clonotype has a handful of counts. The gene calls are TRBV6-2 or TRBV6-3 and TRBJ2-7; the D gene is possibly TRBD2 (6 bases). V lost 0 bases and J lost 6, with 12 bases in between. CDR3 size: 14 residues. The germline V gene has CDR1 MNHEY and CDR2 SVGEGT. The CDR3 protein is CASSYSGGSLEQYV. The CDR3 region has the DNA TGTGCCAGCAGTTACTCCGGAGGGAGCCTCGAGCAGTACGTC.

In its sample, this clonotype was seen many times. The CDR3 here is CASRPSREMANYGYTF. CDR3 coding DNA: TGTGCCAGCAGACCTTCTCGAGAGATGGCTAACTATGGCTACACCTTC. The V gene is TRBV7-8, the J gene TRBJ1-2; no clear D. V lost 6 bases and J 0 bases, leaving 17 bases between the germline ends. Germline CDR1 reads SGHVS; CDR2 reads FQNEAQ. This CDR3 spans 16 amino acids.

A note on this clonotype: A read error may be the cause here, since a much bigger clone is one base away. The chain combines TRBV7-8 with TRBJ2-1; D might be TRBD2 (5 bases). The germline V and J ends were trimmed by 0 bases and 5 bases, with 8 bases remaining between them. Looked up from germline, CDR1 is SGHVS and CDR2 is FQNEAQ. The CDR3 is made up of 14 amino acids. CDR3 bases: TGTGCCAGCAGCTTAGCGGACTCGAACAATGAGCAGTTCTTC. Amino acids: CASSLADSNNEQFF. Together with reference TRBV7-8 and TRBJ2-1, the CDR3 gives the full variable domain: GAGVSQSPRYKVAKRGQDVALRCDPISGHVSLFWYQQALGQGPEFLTYFQNEAQLDKSGLPSDRFFAERPEGSVSTLKIQRTQQEDSAVYLCASSLADSNNEQFFGPGTRLTVL.

This clonotype occurred a few times. V is TRBV5-1 and J is TRBJ1-2, with no clear D. The ends were cut back, 4 bases at V and 5 bases at J, with 15 bases in the middle. The CDR3 has 14 residues. CDR1 is SGHRS and CDR2 is YFSETQ in the germline V gene. The CDR3 reads CASSPRDLIYGYTF. The CDR3 bases are TGCGCCAGCAGCCCCCGGGATCTTATATATGGCTACACCTTC.

This chain uses TRBV10-2 with TRBJ2-7, with 7 bases fitting TRBD2. The germline CDR1 and CDR2 sequences are WSHSY and SAAADI. The CDR3 runs to 14 residues. V gave up 5 bases and J gave up 5 bases; unmatched junction bases: 9. CDR3 DNA sequence: TGCGCCAGCAGTAGTCGGGGGGACTCTGACGAGCAGTACTTC. Translation gives CASSSRGDSDEQYF.

The gene calls are TRBV7-9 and TRBJ2-7; D ambiguous. This CDR3 has 14 residues. Germline assignment: CDR1 SEHNR and CDR2 FQNEAQ (reference sequence). V gave up 3 bases and J gave up 7 bases, with 16 bases separating them. CDR3 sequence: CASSFADRLGEQYF. For the CDR3, the DNA is TGTGCCAGCAGCTTCGCCGACCGACTGGGGGAGCAGTACTTC.

V and J are TRBV7-9 and TRBJ1-3; D gene uncertain. V gave up 8 bases and J gave up 0 bases, with 11 bases separating them. Germline lookup yields CDR1 SEHNR and CDR2 FQNEAQ (reference sequence). CDR3 length: 14 amino acids. In DNA form, the CDR3 reads TGTGCCAGCGGGGAGGGAAGCTCTGGAAACACCATATATTTT. It codes for CASGEGSSGNTIYF.

This clonotype was found once. The CDR3: CATQGSSWASYEQYF. CDR3 DNA sequence: TGTGCCACCCAAGGCAGTTCTTGGGCCTCCTACGAGCAGTACTTC. This rearrangement joins TRBV10-3 to TRBJ2-7; unclear D gene. Looked up from germline, CDR1 is ENHRY and CDR2 is SYGVKD. This CDR3 region has 15 residues. V dropped 10 bases and J dropped 0 bases, with 19 bases sitting between them.

This chain joins TRBV7-9 and TRBJ2-3; TRBD1 matches at 9 bases. The V gene's germline CDR1 is SEHNR and CDR2 FQNEAQ (reference sequence). The CDR3 has 15 amino acids. With 6 bases clipped from V and 1 base from J, the junction kept 5 bases outside the gene matches. Here the CDR3 reads CASRPTGGRTDTQYF. The CDR3 coding sequence is TGTGCCAGCAGACCTACAGGGGGCCGCACAGATACGCAGTATTTT.

As to this clonotype: Possible read error: a much larger clone is one base away. This chain connects TRBV2 to TRBJ1-2; D remains ambiguous. Germline CDR1 reads SNHLY; CDR2 reads FYNNEI. The CDR3 is 16 residues long. The V gene lost 6 bases and the J gene lost 1 base, with 18 bases spanning the gap. The CDR3 DNA reads TGTGCCAGCAGGGATTACATCACCCTCGGTAACTATGGCTACACCTTC. This encodes CASRDYITLGNYGYTF.

About this clonotype itself: This may stem from a read error, because a much larger clone lies one nucleotide away. Because it lacks the conserved phenylalanine or tryptophan at the end, this CDR3 is likely a read error. V usage is TRBV12-3 or TRBV12-4 and J usage is TRBJ2-3; 8 nucleotides align to TRBD2. The CDR3 is 16 amino acids. The V and J ends lost 5 bases and 0 bases, in that order; junction bases with no gene match: 7. DNA for the CDR3: TGTGCCAGCAGTCCACCGAGCGGGAGAAGCACAGATACGCAGTATTCT. Its translation: CASSPPSGRSTDTQYS.

This clonotype was detected only a few times. V and J are TRBV20-1 and TRBJ1-4; D not resolved. The CDR3 totals 14 residues. Trimming shortened V by 2 bases and J by 3 bases, and 10 bases separated the two germline ends. Per the germline V gene, CDR1 is DFQATT and CDR2 is SNEGSKA (reference sequence). This chain's CDR3 is CSARQGGSNEKLFF. The CDR3 DNA is TGCAGTGCTAGACAAGGCGGATCTAATGAAAAACTGTTTTTT.

The chain joins TRBV28 to TRBJ2-7, with D perhaps matching TRBD1 or TRBD2 (5 bases each). Germline V lookup: CDR1 MDHEN, CDR2 SYDVKM. The CDR3 loop spans 15 amino acids. Trimming stripped 5 bases from V and 2 bases from J, with 16 bases between. This CDR3 is CASSPGTSFPYEQYV. DNA for the CDR3: TGTGCCAGCAGTCCCGGGACCTCCTTTCCCTACGAGCAGTACGTC.

The chain joins TRBV5-3 to TRBJ1-4, with D possibly matching TRBD1 (6 bases). TRBV5-3 is an ORF, with its function uncertain. Trimming stripped 8 bases from V and 7 bases from J, with 21 bases between. The CDR3 contains 15 residues. The CDR3 region is CASSMDRGLGEKLFF. CDR3 DNA: TGTGCCAGCAGTATGGATCGGGGGCTTGGTGAAAAACTGTTTTTT.

The chain joins TRBV23-1 to TRBJ2-7; either TRBD1 or TRBD2 may supply D (5 bases each). TRBV23-1 is an ORF for which the function is uncertain. The CDR3 is 14 amino acids. V was trimmed by 0 bases and J by 2 bases, leaving 8 bases between them. The CDR3 protein is CASSQSWGTYEQYV. The CDR3 DNA reads as TGCGCCAGCAGTCAATCCTGGGGGACCTACGAGCAGTACGTC.

This clonotype turned up a few times. The V and J genes are TRBV2 and TRBJ2-5, with D maybe TRBD1 (6 bases). Germline CDR1 reads SNHLY; CDR2 reads FYNNEI. Trimming removed 8 bases at V and 1 base at J, with 17 bases between. The CDR3 is 15 residues long. The CDR3 loop reads CASPLRGGSQETQYF. The CDR3 bases are TGTGCCAGCCCCCTGCGAGGGGGATCCCAAGAGACCCAGTACTTC.

This clonotype was observed a few times. The chain is built from TRBV4-3 and TRBJ2-1; no definite D call. Deletions cut 3 bases from V and 2 bases from J, with 11 bases between. The germline V gene encodes CDR1 LGHNA and CDR2 YSLEER. The CDR3 has 15 residues. The CDR3 DNA is TGCGCCAGCAGCCAGACGGGCACAGCCTACAATGAGCAGTTCTTC. This translates into CASSQTGTAYNEQFF.

The chain employs TRBV10-2 and TRBJ2-1, with D uncertain. The V and J ends lost 0 bases and 7 bases respectively, with 10 bases between them. Germline CDR1 WSHSY, CDR2 SAAADI. This CDR3 contains 14 residues. CDR3 residues: CASSESVGWNEQFF. In DNA form, the CDR3 reads TGCGCCAGCAGTGAGTCGGTGGGATGGAATGAGCAGTTCTTC.

There are a few counts of this clonotype. The chain couples TRBV29-1 to TRBJ2-7; D possibly corresponds to TRBD1 (5 bases). V lost 3 bases to trimming and J lost 5 bases, with 11 bases between them. In germline, CDR1 is SQVTM, CDR2 ANQGSEA. The CDR3 consists of 12 residues. The CDR3 spells CSVEGRLNEQYF. DNA for the CDR3: TGCAGCGTTGAGGGGCGCCTTAACGAGCAGTACTTC.

CDR3 DNA sequence: TGTGCCACCAGCAGAACCACGGGTACTGAAGCTTTCTTT. Its translation: CATSRTTGTEAFF. The chain links TRBV15 to TRBJ1-1; D ambiguous. This CDR3 comprises 13 residues. Germline assignment: CDR1 LNHNV and CDR2 YYDKDF (reference sequence). The germline V and J ends were trimmed by 2 bases and 5 bases, with 9 bases remaining between them.

There are a few counts of this clonotype. This chain joins TRBV25-1 and TRBJ1-2, with TRBD1 as a possible D gene (6 bases). The CDR3 spans 13 residues. Trimming took 7 bases from V and 3 from J, leaving 12 bases between them. Per the germline V gene, CDR1 is MGHDK and CDR2 is SYGVNS. The CDR3 sequence is CASTSTGYYGYTF. The CDR3 region has the DNA TGTGCCAGCACCTCGACAGGATACTATGGCTACACCTTC.

This clonotype was picked up a small number of times. The V and J genes are TRBV4-1 and TRBJ1-4; D is unresolved. Trimming took off 1 base at V and 7 bases at J, with 1 base between the two ends. The germline V gene has CDR1 MGHRA and CDR2 YSYEKL. This CDR3 has 11 residues. CDR3 protein: CASSQAEKLFF. CDR3 bases: TGCGCCAGCAGCCAAGCTGAAAAACTGTTTTTT.

V is TRBV28 and J is TRBJ2-2; no clear D gene. This CDR3 is built from 14 residues. Germline CDR1 reads MDHEN; CDR2 reads SYDVKM. Between the trimmed V and J ends, which lost 7 bases and 0 bases, there was a span of 9 bases. The CDR3: CASIIAANTGELFF. The CDR3 nucleotides are TGTGCCAGCATAATTGCTGCGAACACCGGGGAGCTGTTTTTT. The full variable domain, with the rest looked up from reference TRBV28 and TRBJ2-2, is DVKVTQSSRYLVKRTGEKVFLECVQDMDHENMFWYRQDPGLGLRLIYFSYDVKMKEKGDIPEGYSVSREKKERFSLILESASTNQTSMYLCASIIAANTGELFFGEGSRLTVL.

This clonotype was seen only a few times. The rearrangement joins TRBV28 to TRBJ1-4; D perhaps matches TRBD1 (5 bases). The CDR3 covers 10 residues. Trimming cost V 10 bases and J 13 bases, with 13 bases left between them. Per germline, CDR1 MDHEN and CDR2 SYDVKM. The chain's CDR3 is CATWEGRLFF. Here the CDR3 DNA reads TGTGCCACCTGGGAGGGGCGACTGTTTTTT.